This is a list of T cell receptor beta chains from one sample in a study of blood T cell repertoires in COVID-19. Repertoires were generated with immunoSEQ multiplex PCR, while TCRdb's copy carries only in-frame clones and drops some. Of roughly 200,000 clones listed, 75% to 90% were seen once; the top ten hold less than 9%. Specimen: peripheral blood. The origin of the receptors is a woman between 55 and 75 years old with acute or convalescent COVID-19. Each CDR3 is given with its conserved first and last residue. A D gene is named only where the DNA matches it firmly. Some rows mark clone size as missing; the rest say once, few, many or name a class of expanded clone.

D: .; J: TRBJ2-6; V: TRBV5-4; size: .; CDR3: CASSLGGGANVLTF; DNA: TGTGCCAGCAGCTTGGGAGGGGGGGCCAACGTCCTGACTTTC
D: TRBD1; J: TRBJ1-4; V: TRBV7-9; size: .; CDR3: CASRGTDYNEKLFF; DNA: TGTGCCAGCCGCGGGACAGACTATAATGAAAAACTGTTTTTT
D: .; J: TRBJ2-7; V: TRBV5-1; size: .; CDR3: CASSFTSPPYEQYF; DNA: TGCGCCAGCAGCTTTACTTCACCCCCCTACGAGCAGTACTTC
D: .; J: TRBJ1-2; V: TRBV19; size: .; CDR3: CASSPGGGVIAYTF; DNA: TGTGCCAGTAGTCCCGGCGGAGGAGTGATTGCCTACACCTTC
D: TRBD1; J: TRBJ1-5; V: TRBV18; size: .; CDR3: CASSPLGQGSVQPQHF; DNA: TGTGCCAGCTCACCTCTGGGACAGGGATCGGTACAGCCCCAGCATTTT
D: .; J: TRBJ1-6; V: TRBV19; size: .; CDR3: CASSTGRISGSDSPLHF; DNA: TGTGCCAGTAGTACGGGTAGAATATCCGGGTCCGATTCACCCCTCCACTTT
D: TRBD2; J: TRBJ2-1; V: TRBV5-1; size: .; CDR3: CASRGTSGAVGEQFF; DNA: TGCGCCAGCCGCGGGACTAGCGGGGCAGTAGGTGAGCAGTTCTTC
D: .; J: TRBJ1-5; V: TRBV3-1/TRBV3-2; size: .; CDR3: CASSSLGGNSPQHF; DNA: TGTGCCAGCAGCTCTCTGGGGGGGAATTCGCCCCAGCATTTT
D: TRBD1; J: TRBJ2-6; V: TRBV24-1; size: few; CDR3: CATSDYRGPGANVLTF; DNA: TGTGCCACCAGTGATTACAGGGGGCCTGGGGCCAACGTCCTGACTTTC
D: TRBD1; J: TRBJ1-2; V: TRBV28; size: .; CDR3: CASRQGVYGYTF; DNA: TGTGCCAGCCGACAGGGGGTATATGGCTACACCTTC
D: .; J: TRBJ2-2; V: TRBV30; size: .; CDR3: CAWKGFHREKPGELFF; DNA: TGTGCCTGGAAAGGGTTCCACAGGGAAAAACCCGGGGAGCTGTTTTTT
D: TRBD1; J: TRBJ2-7; V: TRBV6-5; size: .; CDR3: CASRRQGSYEQYF; DNA: TGTGCCAGCAGGAGACAGGGGTCCTACGAGCAGTACTTC
D: .; J: TRBJ2-2; V: TRBV11-1; size: once; CDR3: CASSLELGELFF; DNA: TGTGCCAGCAGCTTAGAACTCGGGGAGCTGTTTTTT
D: TRBD1; J: TRBJ1-4; V: TRBV19; size: .; CDR3: CASTDRGEGEKLFF; DNA: TGTGCCAGTACGGACAGGGGAGAAGGTGAAAAACTGTTTTTT
D: .; J: TRBJ1-5; V: TRBV6-1; size: .; CDR3: CASSENGGTGPQHF; DNA: TGTGCCAGCAGTGAAAACGGAGGCACGGGGCCCCAGCATTTT
D: TRBD1; J: TRBJ2-1; V: TRBV11-2; size: once; CDR3: CASSIQGGPYNEQFF; DNA: TGTGCCAGCAGCATACAGGGGGGACCATACAATGAGCAGTTCTTC
D: TRBD2; J: TRBJ2-1; V: TRBV29-1; size: .; CDR3: CSVQGLAGGNEQFF; DNA: TGCAGCGTTCAGGGACTAGCGGGAGGCAATGAGCAGTTCTTC
D: TRBD1; J: TRBJ1-4; V: TRBV5-1; size: .; CDR3: CASSLGQGNNEKLFF; DNA: TGCGCCAGCAGCTTGGGACAGGGAAATAATGAAAAACTGTTTTTT
D: .; J: TRBJ2-2; V: TRBV18; size: once; CDR3: CASSPPGLANTGELFF; DNA: TGTGCCAGCTCACCACCGGGTCTAGCGAACACCGGGGAGCTGTTTTTT
D: .; J: TRBJ1-6; V: TRBV30; size: .; CDR3: CAWSEDRSSPLHF; DNA: TGTGCCTGGAGTGAGGACAGATCCTCACCCCTCCACTTT
D: TRBD2; J: TRBJ2-3; V: TRBV5-1; size: .; CDR3: CASSFASGSADTQYF; DNA: TGCGCCAGCAGCTTCGCTAGCGGGAGTGCAGATACGCAGTATTTT
D: .; J: TRBJ2-5; V: TRBV5-1; size: many; CDR3: CASSLSAGPPETQYF; DNA: TGCGCCAGCAGCTTGTCGGCAGGGCCCCCGGAGACCCAGTACTTC
D: .; J: TRBJ2-3; V: TRBV19; size: .; CDR3: CASSSVGGVGTDTQYF; DNA: TGTGCCAGTAGTTCTGTGGGGGGAGTCGGCACAGATACGCAGTATTTT
D: TRBD1; J: TRBJ1-2; V: TRBV6-6; size: once; CDR3: CASSLGQGAHGYTF; DNA: TGTGCCAGCAGTTTGGGACAGGGGGCGCATGGCTACACCTTC